This entry lists 8 T cell receptor beta chains sequenced from one sample in a study of blood T cell repertoires in COVID-19. The repertoire was sequenced with immunoSEQ multiplex PCR; TCRdb's copy has only in-frame clones and lacks some. The table has 350,000 to 400,000 clones, roughly 91% seen once. Sequenced: PBMCs or T cells enriched from blood (not recorded which). These receptors originate from a woman aged 25-40 years who had recovered from COVID-19.

V is TRBV7-3 and J is TRBJ2-3, with TRBD2 matching 9 bases. J lost 1 base, V lost 5 bases, and 7 bases had no gene match. This CDR3 contains 16 residues. Germline CDR1 is SGHTA and CDR2 is FQGTGA. As DNA, the CDR3 is TGTGCCAGCAGCCGGGTTAGCGGGGGCGGCACAGATACGCAGTATTTT. It specifies CASSRVSGGGTDTQYF.

The V call is TRBV12-3 or TRBV12-4, the J call TRBJ1-1; the D is unclear. This CDR3 is built from 13 residues. V gave up 7 bases and J gave up 6 bases, with 15 bases separating them. The CDR3 DNA sequence: TGTGCCAGCAACTACAACCCCGGCGCTGAAGCTTTCTTT. This codes for CASNYNPGAEAFF.

CDR3 residues: CASSTLGGGDGYTF. The CDR3 DNA reads TGTGCCAGCAGTACCCTCGGGGGGGGAGATGGCTACACCTTC. The V gene is TRBV28, the J gene TRBJ1-2; TRBD1 is a possible D gene (5 bases). The CDR3 has 14 amino acids. Trimming removed 5 bases from V and 6 bases from J, with 16 bases in between. CDR1 is MDHEN and CDR2 is SYDVKM in the germline V gene.

The genes are TRBV5-1 and TRBJ2-2, with 14 bases identical to TRBD2. The trim removed 7 bases at V and 0 bases at J, leaving 8 bases unmatched. The CDR3 has 18 residues. The V gene's germline CDR1 is SGHRS and CDR2 YFSETQ. The CDR3 nucleotides are TGCGCCAGCTCTACCGGGACTAGCGGGGGAACGAACACCGGGGAGCTGTTTTTT. This translates into CASSTGTSGGTNTGELFF.

The V call is TRBV28, the J call TRBJ1-6; no definite D call. This CDR3 region has 12 residues. V was clipped by 5 bases and J by 6 bases, with 5 bases between them. Per germline, CDR1 MDHEN and CDR2 SYDVKM. The DNA of the CDR3 is TGTGCCAGCAGTCCGGTTAATTCACCCCTCCACTTT. Protein: CASSPVNSPLHF.

J is TRBJ2-1 and V is TRBV9; 10 bases fit TRBD2. J gave up 2 bases and V 4 bases, and 6 bases lay outside the gene matches. This CDR3 is 16 amino acids long. Germline V CDR1 and CDR2: SGDLS, YYNGEE. This chain's CDR3 is CASSNALAGAYNEQFF. In nucleotides, the CDR3 is TGTGCCAGCAGCAACGCGCTAGCGGGGGCCTACAATGAGCAGTTCTTC.

This clone occurred once. This chain uses TRBV3-1 (or the pseudogene TRBV3-2) with TRBJ2-1, with 9 bases lining up with TRBD2. Germline CDR1 LGHDT, CDR2 YNNKEL (reference sequence). The ends lost 1 base at V and 8 bases at J; junction bases unmatched: 6. The CDR3 has 15 residues. This CDR3 reads CASSQALAGSDEQFF. In DNA, the CDR3 is TGTGCCAGCAGCCAAGCCCTAGCGGGAAGTGATGAGCAGTTCTTC.

A remark on this clone: Relative to the germline gene, one junction end is altered; a read error may explain this. The rearrangement joins TRBV3-1 (or the pseudogene TRBV3-2) to TRBJ1-2; D is perhaps TRBD1 (5 bases). Germline values: CDR1 LGHDT, CDR2 YNNKEL (reference sequence). This CDR3 has 12 residues. The CDR3 is CASTQPGGGYTF. In DNA, the CDR3 is TGTGCCAGCACCCAACCGGGGGGGGGCTACACCTTC.